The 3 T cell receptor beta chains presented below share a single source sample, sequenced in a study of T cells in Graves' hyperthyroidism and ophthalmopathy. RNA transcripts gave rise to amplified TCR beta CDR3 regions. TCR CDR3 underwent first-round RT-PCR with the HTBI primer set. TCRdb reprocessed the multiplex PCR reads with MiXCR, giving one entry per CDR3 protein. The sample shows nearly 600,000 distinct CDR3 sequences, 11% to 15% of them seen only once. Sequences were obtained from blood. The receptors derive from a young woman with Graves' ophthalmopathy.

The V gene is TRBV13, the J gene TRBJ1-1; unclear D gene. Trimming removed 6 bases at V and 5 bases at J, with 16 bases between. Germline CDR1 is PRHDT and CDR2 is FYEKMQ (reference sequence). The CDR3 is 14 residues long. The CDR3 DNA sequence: TGTGCCAGCAGTCGTGGGTGGATGGAAACTGAAGCTTTCTTT. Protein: CASSRGWMETEAFF.

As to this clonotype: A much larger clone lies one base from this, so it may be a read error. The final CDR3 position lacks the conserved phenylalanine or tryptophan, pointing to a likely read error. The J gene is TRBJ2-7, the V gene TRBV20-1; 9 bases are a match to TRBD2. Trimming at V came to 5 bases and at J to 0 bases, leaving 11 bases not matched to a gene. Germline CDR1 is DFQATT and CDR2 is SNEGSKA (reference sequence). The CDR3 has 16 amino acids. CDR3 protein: CSAQGGGRGSSYEQYS. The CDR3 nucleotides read TGCAGTGCTCAAGGGGGCGGGAGGGGAAGCTCCTACGAGCAGTACTCC.

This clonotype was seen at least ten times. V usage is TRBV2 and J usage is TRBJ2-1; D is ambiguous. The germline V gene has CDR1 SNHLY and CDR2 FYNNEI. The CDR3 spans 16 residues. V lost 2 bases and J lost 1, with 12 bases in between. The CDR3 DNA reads TGTGCCAGCAGTGAACCCCGCTGGCTTTCCTACAATGAGCAGTTCTTC. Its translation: CASSEPRWLSYNEQFF.